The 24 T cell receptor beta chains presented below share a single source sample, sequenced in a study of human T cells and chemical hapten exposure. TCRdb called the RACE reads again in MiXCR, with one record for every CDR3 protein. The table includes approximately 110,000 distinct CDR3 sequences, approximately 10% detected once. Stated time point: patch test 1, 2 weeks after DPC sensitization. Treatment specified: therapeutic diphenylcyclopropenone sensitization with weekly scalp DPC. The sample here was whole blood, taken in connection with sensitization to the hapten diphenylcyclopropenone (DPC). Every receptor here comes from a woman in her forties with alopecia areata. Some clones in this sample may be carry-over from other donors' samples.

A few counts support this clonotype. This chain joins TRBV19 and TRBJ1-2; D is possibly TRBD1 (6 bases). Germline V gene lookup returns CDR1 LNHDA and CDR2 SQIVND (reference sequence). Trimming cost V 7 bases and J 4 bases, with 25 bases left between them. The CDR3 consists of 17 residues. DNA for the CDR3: TGTGCCAGTACCCCCGGGGACAAAGGGAGCGTGTCCTATGGCTACACCTTC. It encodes CASTPGDKGSVSYGYTF.

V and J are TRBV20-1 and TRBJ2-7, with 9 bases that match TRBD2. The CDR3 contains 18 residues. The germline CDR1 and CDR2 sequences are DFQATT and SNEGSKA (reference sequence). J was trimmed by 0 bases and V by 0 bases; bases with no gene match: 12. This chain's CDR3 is CSARDRGIAGVVSYEQYF. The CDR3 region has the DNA TGCAGTGCTAGAGATAGGGGGATAGCGGGAGTAGTCTCCTACGAGCAGTACTTC.

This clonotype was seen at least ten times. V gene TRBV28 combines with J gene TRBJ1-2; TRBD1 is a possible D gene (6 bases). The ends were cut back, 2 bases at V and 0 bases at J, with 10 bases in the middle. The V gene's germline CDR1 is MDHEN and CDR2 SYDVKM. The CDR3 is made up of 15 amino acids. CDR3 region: CASSLLGQTNYGYTF. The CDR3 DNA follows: TGTGCCAGCAGTTTACTTGGACAGACTAACTATGGCTACACCTTC.

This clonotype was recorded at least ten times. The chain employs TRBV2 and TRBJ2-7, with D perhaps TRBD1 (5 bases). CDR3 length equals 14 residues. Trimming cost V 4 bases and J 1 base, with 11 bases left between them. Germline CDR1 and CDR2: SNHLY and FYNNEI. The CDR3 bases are TGTGCCAGCAGTGCGACAGTAGATTCCTACGAGCAGTACTTC. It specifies CASSATVDSYEQYF.

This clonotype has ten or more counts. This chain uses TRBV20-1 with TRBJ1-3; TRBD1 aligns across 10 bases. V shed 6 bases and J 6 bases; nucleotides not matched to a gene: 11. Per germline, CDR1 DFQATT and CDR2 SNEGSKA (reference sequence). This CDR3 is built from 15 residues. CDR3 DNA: TGCAGTGCCCGACCGCCGGGACAGGGGATAAACACCATATATTTT. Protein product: CSARPPGQGINTIYF.

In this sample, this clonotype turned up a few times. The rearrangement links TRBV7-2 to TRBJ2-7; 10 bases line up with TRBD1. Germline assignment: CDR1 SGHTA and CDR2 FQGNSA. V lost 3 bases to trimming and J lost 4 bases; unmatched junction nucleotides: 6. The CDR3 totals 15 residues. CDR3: CASSFPDRGRYEQYF. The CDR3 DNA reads TGTGCCAGCAGCTTCCCGGACAGGGGGAGGTACGAGCAGTACTTC.

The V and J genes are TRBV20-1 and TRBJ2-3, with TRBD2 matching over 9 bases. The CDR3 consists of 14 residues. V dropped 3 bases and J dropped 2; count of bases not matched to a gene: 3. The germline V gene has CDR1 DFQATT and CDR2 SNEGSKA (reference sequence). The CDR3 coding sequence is TGCAGTGCTAGTAGCGGGAGATTCACAGATACGCAGTATTTT. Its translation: CSASSGRFTDTQYF.

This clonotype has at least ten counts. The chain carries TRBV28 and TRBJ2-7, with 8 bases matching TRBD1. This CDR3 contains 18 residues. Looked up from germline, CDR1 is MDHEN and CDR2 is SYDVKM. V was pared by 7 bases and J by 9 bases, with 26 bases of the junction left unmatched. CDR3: CASTSSLGGQALRGWQYF. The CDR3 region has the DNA TGTGCCAGCACCTCCTCTCTGGGGGGACAGGCACTACGAGGGTGGCAGTACTTC.

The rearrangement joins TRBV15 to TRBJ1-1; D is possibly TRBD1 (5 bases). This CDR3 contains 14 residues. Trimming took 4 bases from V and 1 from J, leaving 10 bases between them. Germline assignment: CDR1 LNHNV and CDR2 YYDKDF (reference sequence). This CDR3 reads CATSTREKNTEAFF. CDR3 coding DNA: TGTGCCACCAGCACCAGGGAAAAGAACACTGAAGCTTTCTTT.

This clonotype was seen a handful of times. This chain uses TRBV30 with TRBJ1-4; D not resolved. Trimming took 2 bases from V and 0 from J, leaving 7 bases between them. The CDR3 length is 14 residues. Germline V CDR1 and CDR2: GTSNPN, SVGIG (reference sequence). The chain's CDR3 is CAWSPIATNEKLFF. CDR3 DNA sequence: TGTGCCTGGAGTCCTATTGCAACTAATGAAAAACTGTTTTTT.

DNA for the CDR3: TGTGCCAGCAGCCCCCCGGCGATGGCCGGGAACACTGAAGCTTTCTTT. Protein sequence: CASSPPAMAGNTEAFF. The chain joins TRBV7-9 to TRBJ1-1; D is unclear. With 5 bases removed from V and 1 base from J, the gap between germline ends came to 17 bases. This CDR3 comprises 16 residues. Germline assignment: CDR1 SEHNR and CDR2 FQNEAQ (reference sequence). Complete variable domain (other parts from reference TRBV7-9 and TRBJ1-1): DTGVSQNPRHKITKRGQNVTFRCDPISEHNRLYWYRQTLGQGPEFLTYFQNEAQLEKSRLLSDRFSAERPKGSFSTLEIQRTEQGDSAMYLCASSPPAMAGNTEAFFGQGTRLTVV.

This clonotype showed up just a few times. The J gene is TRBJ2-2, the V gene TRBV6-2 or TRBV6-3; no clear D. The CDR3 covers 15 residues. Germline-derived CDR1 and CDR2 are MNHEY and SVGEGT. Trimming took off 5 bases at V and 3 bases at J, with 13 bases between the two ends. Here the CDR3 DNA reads TGTGCCAGCAGTACCTGGAGCTTGTACACCGGGGAGCTGTTTTTT. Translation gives CASSTWSLYTGELFF.

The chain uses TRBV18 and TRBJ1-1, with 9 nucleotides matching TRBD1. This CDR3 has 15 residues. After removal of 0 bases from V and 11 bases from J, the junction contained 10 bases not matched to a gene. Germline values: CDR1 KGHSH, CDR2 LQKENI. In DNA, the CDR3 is TGTGCCAGCTCACCACCCACCGGGACAGGGATGAAGGCTTTCTTT. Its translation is CASSPPTGTGMKAFF.

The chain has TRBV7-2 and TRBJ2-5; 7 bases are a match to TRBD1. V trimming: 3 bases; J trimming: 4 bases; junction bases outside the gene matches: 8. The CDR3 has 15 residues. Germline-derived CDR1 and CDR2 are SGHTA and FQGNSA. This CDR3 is CASSFLTGMRETQYF. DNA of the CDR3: TGTGCCAGCAGCTTTTTGACAGGGATGAGAGAGACCCAGTACTTC. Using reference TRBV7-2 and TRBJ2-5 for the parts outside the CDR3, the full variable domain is GAGVSQSPSNKVTEKGKDVELRCDPISGHTALYWYRQSLGQGLEFLIYFQGNSAPDKSGLPSDRFSAERTGGSVSTLTIQRTQQEDSAVYLCASSFLTGMRETQYFGPGTRLLVL.

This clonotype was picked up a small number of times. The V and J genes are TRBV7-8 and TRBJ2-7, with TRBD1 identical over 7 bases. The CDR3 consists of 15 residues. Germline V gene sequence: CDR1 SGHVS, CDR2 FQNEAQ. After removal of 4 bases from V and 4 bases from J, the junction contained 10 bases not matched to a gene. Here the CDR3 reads CASSYPGQKAYEQYF. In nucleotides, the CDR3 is TGTGCCAGCAGCTACCCGGGACAGAAGGCGTACGAGCAGTACTTC.

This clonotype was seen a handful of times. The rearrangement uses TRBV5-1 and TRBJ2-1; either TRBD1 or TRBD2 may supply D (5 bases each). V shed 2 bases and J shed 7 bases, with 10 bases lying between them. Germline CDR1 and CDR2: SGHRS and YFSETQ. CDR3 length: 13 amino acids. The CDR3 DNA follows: TGCGCCAGCAGCTTAGGGACGCAGAATGAGCAGTTCTTC. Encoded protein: CASSLGTQNEQFF.

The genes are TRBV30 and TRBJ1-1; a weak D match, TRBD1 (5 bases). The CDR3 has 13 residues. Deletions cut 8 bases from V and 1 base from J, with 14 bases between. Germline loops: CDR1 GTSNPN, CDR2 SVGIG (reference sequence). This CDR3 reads CATEWGENTEAFF. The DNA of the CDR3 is TGTGCCACTGAATGGGGGGAGAACACTGAAGCTTTCTTT.

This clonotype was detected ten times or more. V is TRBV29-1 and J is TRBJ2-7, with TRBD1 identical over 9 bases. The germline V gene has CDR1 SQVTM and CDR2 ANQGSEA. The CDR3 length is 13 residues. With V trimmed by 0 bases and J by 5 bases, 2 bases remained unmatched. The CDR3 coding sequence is TGCAGCGTTGAAGAGGACAGGGGCCACGAGCAGTACTTC. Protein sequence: CSVEEDRGHEQYF.

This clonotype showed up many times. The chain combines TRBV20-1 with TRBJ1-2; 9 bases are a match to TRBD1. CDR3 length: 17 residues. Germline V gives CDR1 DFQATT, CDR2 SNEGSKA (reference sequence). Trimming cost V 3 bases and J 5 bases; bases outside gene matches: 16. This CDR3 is CSASGSGTGKGLYGYTF. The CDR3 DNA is TGCAGTGCTAGTGGGTCGGGGACAGGGAAGGGCCTGTATGGCTACACCTTC.

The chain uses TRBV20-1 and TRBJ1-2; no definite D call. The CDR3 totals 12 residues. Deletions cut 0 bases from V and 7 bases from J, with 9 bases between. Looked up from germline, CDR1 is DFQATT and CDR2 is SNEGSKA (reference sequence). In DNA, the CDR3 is TGCAGTGCTAGAGATATAGACTCTGGCTACACCTTC. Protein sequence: CSARDIDSGYTF.

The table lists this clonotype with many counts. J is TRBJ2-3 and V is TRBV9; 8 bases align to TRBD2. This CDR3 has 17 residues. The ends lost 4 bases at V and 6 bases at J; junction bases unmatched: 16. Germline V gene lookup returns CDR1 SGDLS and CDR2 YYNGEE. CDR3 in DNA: TGTGCCAGCAGCAGCCAACTAGCGGCCTCGGTACCCGATACGCAGTATTTT. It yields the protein CASSSQLAASVPDTQYF.

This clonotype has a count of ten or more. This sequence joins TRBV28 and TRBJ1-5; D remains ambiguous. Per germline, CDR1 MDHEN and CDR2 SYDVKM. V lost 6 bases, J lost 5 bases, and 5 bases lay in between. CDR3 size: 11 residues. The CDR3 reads CASSQDQPQHF. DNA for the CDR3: TGTGCCAGCAGCCAGGATCAGCCCCAGCATTTT.

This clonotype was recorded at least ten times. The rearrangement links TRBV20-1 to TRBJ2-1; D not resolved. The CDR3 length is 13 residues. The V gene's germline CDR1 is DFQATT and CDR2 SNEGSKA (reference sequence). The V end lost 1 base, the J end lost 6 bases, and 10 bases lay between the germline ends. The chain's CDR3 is CSARGGQINEQFF. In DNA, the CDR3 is TGCAGTGCTAGAGGTGGGCAGATCAATGAGCAGTTCTTC.

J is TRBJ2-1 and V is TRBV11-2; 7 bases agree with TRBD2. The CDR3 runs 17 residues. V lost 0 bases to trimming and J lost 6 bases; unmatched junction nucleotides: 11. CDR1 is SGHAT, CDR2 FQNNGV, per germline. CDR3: CASSLEHRGSSGNEQFF. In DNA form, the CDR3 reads TGTGCCAGCAGCTTAGAGCATCGCGGGAGTTCCGGCAATGAGCAGTTCTTC.